This paragraph covers one TCR beta chain sequence. This entry comes from a study of T cell changes during pregnancy in multiple sclerosis. Generated by immunoSEQ multiplex PCR, the TCRdb table keeps only in-frame clones and is missing some. Of about 24,000 clones listed, 86% are singletons. The ends were cut back, 0 bases at V and 0 bases at J, with 9 bases in the middle. The CDR3 runs 15 residues. Germline CDR1 reads MNHEY; CDR2 reads SVGAGI. Sequenced material: CD8+ T cells from peripheral blood mononuclear cells, taken in the first trimester of pregnancy. V is TRBV6-5 and J is TRBJ2-7; tentatively, D is TRBD1 (5 bases). The sequence was collected from a female donor in good health, enrolled as a control in a pregnancy study. CDR3 region: CASSYSGVYSYEQYF. As DNA, the CDR3 is TGTGCCAGCAGTTACTCAGGGGTTTACTCCTACGAGCAGTACTTC.